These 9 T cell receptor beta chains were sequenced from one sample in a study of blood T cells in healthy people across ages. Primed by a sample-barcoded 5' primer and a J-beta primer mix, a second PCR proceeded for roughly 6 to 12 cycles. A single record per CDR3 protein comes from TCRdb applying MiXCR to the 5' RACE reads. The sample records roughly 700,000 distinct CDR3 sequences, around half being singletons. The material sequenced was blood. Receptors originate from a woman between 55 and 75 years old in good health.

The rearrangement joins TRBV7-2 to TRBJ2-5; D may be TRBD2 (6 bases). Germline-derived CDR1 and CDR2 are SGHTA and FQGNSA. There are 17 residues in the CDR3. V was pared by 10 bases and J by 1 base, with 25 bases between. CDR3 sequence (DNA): TGTGCCACCAACTCGCTCGGCGGGGCAGTAACCCAAGAGACCCAGTACTTC. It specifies CATNSLGGAVTQETQYF.

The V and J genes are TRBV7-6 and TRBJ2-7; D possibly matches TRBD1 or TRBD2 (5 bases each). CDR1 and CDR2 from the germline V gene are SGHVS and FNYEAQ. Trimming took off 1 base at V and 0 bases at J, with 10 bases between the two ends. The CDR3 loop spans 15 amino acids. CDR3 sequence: CASSLGDGSSYEQYF. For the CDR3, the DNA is TGTGCCAGCAGCTTAGGGGACGGCAGCTCCTACGAGCAGTACTTC.

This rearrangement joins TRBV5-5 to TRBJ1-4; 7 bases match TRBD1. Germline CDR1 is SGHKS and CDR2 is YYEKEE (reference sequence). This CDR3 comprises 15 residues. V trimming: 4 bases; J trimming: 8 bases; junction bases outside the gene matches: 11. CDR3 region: CASSQNRGQGEKLFF. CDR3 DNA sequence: TGTGCCAGCAGCCAAAACAGGGGTCAGGGGGAAAAACTGTTTTTT.

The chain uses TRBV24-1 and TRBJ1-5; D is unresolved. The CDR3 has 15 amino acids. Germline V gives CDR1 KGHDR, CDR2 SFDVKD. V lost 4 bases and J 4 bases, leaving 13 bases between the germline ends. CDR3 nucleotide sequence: TGTGCCACCAGTGACCCCAGGTTGGGTAATCAGCCCCAGCATTTT. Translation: CATSDPRLGNQPQHF.

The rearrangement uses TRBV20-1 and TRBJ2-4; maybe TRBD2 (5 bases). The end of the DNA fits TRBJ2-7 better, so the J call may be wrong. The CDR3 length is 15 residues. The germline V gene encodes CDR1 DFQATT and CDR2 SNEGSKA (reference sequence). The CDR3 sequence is CSARDGRGTAYEQYF. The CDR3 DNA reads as TGCAGTGCTAGAGATGGCCGGGGAACGGCCTACGAGCAGTACTTC.

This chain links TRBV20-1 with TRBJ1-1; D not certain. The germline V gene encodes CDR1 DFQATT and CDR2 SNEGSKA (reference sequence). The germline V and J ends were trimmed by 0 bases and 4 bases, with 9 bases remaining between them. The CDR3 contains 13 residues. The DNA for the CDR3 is TGCAGTGCTAGAGATTCCCGGGGCACTGAAGCTTTCTTT. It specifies CSARDSRGTEAFF.

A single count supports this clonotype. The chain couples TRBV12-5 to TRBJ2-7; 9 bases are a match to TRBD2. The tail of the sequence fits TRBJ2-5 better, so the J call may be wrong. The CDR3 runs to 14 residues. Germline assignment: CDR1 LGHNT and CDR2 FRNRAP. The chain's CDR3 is CASGVSGRGETQYF. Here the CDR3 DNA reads TGTGCTAGTGGGGTTAGCGGGAGAGGTGAGACCCAGTACTTC.

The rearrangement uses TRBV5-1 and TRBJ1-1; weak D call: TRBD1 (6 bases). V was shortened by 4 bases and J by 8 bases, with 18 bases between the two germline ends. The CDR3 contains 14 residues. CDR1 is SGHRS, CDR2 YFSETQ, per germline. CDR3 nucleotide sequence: TGCGCCAGCAGCGGAATAGGGACACCTGACGAAGCTTTCTTT. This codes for CASSGIGTPDEAFF.

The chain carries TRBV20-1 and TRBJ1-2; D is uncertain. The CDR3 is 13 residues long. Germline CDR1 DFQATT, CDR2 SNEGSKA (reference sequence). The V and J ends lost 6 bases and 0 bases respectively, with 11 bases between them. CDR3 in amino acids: CSARGAPNYGYTF. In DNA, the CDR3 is TGCAGTGCCCGAGGAGCGCCTAACTATGGCTACACCTTC.